This TCR beta chain is from a study of T cell repertoires in cytomegalovirus infection (dated by TCRdb to between 2018 and 2020). Turning to the overall study: Donor HLA type was relevant to the analysis, because carriage of CMV infection together with the matching HLA type was indicated by public TCR beta signatures.

Study-wide findings and limitations: Cumulative frequency of public TCR beta family members discriminated carriers of CMV infection plus the relevant HLA type in this cohort and an independent roughly 330-donor cohort. The ex vivo response was dominated by HLA-C-restricted CMV-specific TCR beta clonotypes, which also provided the single most frequent clonotype in two of eight donors.

Concerning this clonotype: Its target antigen remains unknown. No clone much larger than this one lies a single base away; base qualities are absent.

Reads for this sample came from an Illumina HiSeq 1500. In-frame beta chains were kept once TCRdb had trimmed the public reads at Q25 with fastp and called clones with MiXCR. Rows with one shared CDR3 protein collapse into an entry with the most common genes and DNA. Present in this sample are hundreds of thousands of distinct CDR3 sequences, approximately 25% of which were seen just once. The ten largest clones represent 7% to 9% of the sample. The sequence was obtained from a human donor in good health (CMV status not recorded). Some clones in this sample may be carry-over from other donors' samples. The sequenced sample consisted of CD8+ T cells from PBMCs.

The bases are TGCGCCAGCAGCCTCATGCTCGGAAGCAATCAGCCCCAGCATTTT. This yields the protein CASSLMLGSNQPQHF. The sequence is built from TRBV4-1 and TRBJ1-5; no D gene call is confident. V drops 4 bases and J drops 1 base, leaving 11 bases in between. The CDR3 covers 15 residues, taking in both the cysteine and the phenylalanine. Kept here is only the CDR3 DNA, which spans 45 bases and is read in frame from base 1. Based on the germline V gene, the CDR1 and CDR2 sequences are MGHRA and YSYEKL.